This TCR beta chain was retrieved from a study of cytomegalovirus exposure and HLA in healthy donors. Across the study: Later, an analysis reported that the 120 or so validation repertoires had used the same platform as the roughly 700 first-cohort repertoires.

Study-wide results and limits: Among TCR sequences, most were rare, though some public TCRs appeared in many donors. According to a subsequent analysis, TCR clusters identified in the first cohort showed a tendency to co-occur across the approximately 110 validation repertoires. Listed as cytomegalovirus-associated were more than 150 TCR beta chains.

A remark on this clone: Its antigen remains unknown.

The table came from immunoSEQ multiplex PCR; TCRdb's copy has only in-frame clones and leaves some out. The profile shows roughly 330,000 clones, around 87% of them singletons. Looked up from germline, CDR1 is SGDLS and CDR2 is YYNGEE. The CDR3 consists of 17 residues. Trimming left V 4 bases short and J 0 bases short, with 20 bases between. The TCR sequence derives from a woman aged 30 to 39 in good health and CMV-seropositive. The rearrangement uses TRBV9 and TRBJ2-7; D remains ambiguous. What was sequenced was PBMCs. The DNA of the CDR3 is TGTGCCAGCAGCCCTCAAGCAGATTACCTTACCTCCTACGAGCAGTACTTC. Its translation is CASSPQADYLTSYEQYF. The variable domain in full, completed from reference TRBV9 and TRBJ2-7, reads DSGVTQTPKHLITATGQRVTLRCSPRSGDLSVYWYQQSLDQGLQFLIQYYNGEERAKGNILERFSAQQFPDLHSELNLSSLELGDSALYFCASSPQADYLTSYEQYFGPGTRLTVT.